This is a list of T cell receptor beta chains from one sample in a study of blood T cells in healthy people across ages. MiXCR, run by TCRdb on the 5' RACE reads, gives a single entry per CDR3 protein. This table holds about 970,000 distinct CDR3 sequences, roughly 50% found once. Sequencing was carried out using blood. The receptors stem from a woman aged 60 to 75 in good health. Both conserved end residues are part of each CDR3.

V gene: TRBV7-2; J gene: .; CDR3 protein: CASSSRGSETQYF
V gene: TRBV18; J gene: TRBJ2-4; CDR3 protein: CASSQQGSKNIQYF
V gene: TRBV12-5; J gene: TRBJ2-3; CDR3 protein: CASGLMTGQEEDTQYF
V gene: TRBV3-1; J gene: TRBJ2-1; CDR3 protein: CASSGTGVYNEQFF
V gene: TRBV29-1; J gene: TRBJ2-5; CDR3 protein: CSGRLGLETQYF
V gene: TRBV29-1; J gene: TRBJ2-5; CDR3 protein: CSAPRENQETQYF
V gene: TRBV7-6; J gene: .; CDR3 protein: CASSLTHNSYEQYF
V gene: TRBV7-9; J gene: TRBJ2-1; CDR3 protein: CASSGLNNEQFF
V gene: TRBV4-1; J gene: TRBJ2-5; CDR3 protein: CASSLHGVETQYF
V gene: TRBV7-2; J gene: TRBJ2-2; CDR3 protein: CASTATPGTGELFF
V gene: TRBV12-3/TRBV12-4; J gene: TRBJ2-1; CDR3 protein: CASSYGTTSYNEQFF
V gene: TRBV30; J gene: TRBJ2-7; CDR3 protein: CAWTPRVHEQYF
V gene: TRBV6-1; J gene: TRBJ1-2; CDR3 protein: CASSQTLIGYTF
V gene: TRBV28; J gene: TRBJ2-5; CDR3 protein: CASSSRGQQETQYF
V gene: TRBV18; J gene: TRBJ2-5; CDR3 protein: CASSPQPLQETQYF
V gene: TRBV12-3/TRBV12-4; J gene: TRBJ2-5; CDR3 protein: CASSNRDRNQETQYF
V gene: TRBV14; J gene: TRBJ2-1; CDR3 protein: CASSRKFPSSYNEQFF
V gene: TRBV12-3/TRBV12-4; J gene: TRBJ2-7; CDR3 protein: CASSLKGIGGQGWREQYF
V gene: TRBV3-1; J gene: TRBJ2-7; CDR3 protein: CVSSQSGFNEQYF
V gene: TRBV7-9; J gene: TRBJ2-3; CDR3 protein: CASSRTGWTSGVSSTDTQYF
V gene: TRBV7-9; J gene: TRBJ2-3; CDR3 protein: CASTPFGVSTDTQYF
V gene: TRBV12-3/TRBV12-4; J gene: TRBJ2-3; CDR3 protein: CASSLAGGLAGVTDTQYF
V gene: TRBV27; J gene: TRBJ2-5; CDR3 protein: CASSLSGLAGEGEQYF
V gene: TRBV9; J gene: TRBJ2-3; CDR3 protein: CASSVAGGPTDTQYF
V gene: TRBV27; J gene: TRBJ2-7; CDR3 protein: CASSVSLGGEQYF
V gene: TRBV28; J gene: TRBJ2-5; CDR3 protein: CASSFRRRGTAQETQYF
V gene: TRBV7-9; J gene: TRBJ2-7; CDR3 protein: CASSSIRGSYYYEQYF
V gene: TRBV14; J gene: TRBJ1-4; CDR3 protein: CASSQVTLTVPEKLFF
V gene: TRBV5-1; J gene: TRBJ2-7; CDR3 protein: CASSWTGTGYYEQYF
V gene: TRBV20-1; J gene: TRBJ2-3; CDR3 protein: CSALSRQCTDTQYF
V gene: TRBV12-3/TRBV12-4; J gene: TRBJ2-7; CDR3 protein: CASSDRTHSSYEQYF
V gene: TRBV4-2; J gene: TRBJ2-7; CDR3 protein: CASSQRVAYEQYF
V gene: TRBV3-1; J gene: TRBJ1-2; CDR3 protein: CASRHTVRGKNYGYTF
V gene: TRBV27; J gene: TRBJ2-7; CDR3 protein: CASSQGQVQSYEQYF
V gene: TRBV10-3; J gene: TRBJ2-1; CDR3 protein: CAIRTGAPNNEQFF
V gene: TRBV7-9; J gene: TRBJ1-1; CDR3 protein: CASSLPTGLNTEAFF
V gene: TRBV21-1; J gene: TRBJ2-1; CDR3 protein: CASSKVRDRGGYNEQFF
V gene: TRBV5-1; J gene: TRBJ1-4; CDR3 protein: CASSLESINEKLFF
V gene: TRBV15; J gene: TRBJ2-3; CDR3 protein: CATSRENLAGAIDTQYF
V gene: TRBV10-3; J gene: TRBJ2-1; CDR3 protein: CAIRGDISYNEQFF
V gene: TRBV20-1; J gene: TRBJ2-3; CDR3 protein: CSASVGLRTQYF
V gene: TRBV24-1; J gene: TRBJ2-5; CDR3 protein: CATSDSGAAGSETQYF
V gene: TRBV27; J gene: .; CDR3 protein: CASSFGLAGFYEQYF